The 18 T cell receptor beta chains given below trace back to one sample, sequenced in a study of blood T cell repertoires in COVID-19 (dated by TCRdb to 2019 to 2021). The library relied on the immunoSEQ multiplex PCR assay. TCRdb took this table from immuneACCESS and kept in-frame rearrangements with V and J called. Such tables lack part of the clones; where checked against another copy, unresolved V genes explain under half of the gap, and the rest is unexplained. This sample has around 100,000 clones in its table, and around nine tenths of those were observed once. The top ten clones comprise about 4.5% of the sample. Sequences were obtained from peripheral blood. The receptors shown here come from a man aged 35 to 55 with acute or convalescent COVID-19.

The chain joins TRBV9 to TRBJ2-5, with a possible D match to TRBD1 (6 bases). Germline loops: CDR1 SGDLS, CDR2 YYNGEE. The V gene lost 3 bases and the J gene lost 7 bases, with 13 bases spanning the gap. There are 13 residues in the CDR3. CDR3 region: CASSETGFGTQYF. The CDR3, as DNA: TGTGCCAGCAGCGAAACAGGGTTTGGGACCCAGTACTTC.

The genes are TRBV19 and TRBJ1-4, with a possible D match to TRBD1 (5 bases). In germline, CDR1 is LNHDA, CDR2 SQIVND (reference sequence). The germline V and J ends were trimmed by 6 bases and 6 bases, with 8 bases remaining between them. This CDR3 is built from 12 residues. CDR3 residues: CASRQGDEKLFF. CDR3 in DNA: TGTGCCAGTAGGCAGGGTGATGAAAAACTGTTTTTT.

This clone was found once. The gene calls are TRBV18 and TRBJ1-1; the D gene is possibly TRBD1 (6 bases). V lost 5 bases, J lost 3 bases, and 19 bases lay in between. The CDR3 has 16 residues. CDR1 and CDR2 (germline): KGHSH, LQKENI. The CDR3 loop reads CASSLNGGARDTEAFF. Here the CDR3 DNA reads TGTGCCAGCTCATTAAACGGGGGGGCTCGGGACACTGAAGCTTTCTTT.

This sequence joins TRBV4-1 and TRBJ2-7, with D maybe TRBD1 (5 bases). Germline V CDR1 and CDR2: MGHRA, YSYEKL. V was pared by 2 bases and J by 2 bases, with 16 bases between. This CDR3 is 16 amino acids long. CDR3 amino acids: CASSQSTDPGPYEQYF. The CDR3, as DNA: TGCGCCAGCAGCCAATCGACAGATCCCGGACCCTACGAGCAGTACTTC.

V usage is TRBV2 and J usage is TRBJ1-3; D unresolved. The CDR3 is 13 amino acids. V was shortened by 3 bases and J by 2 bases, with 5 bases between the two germline ends. CDR1 and CDR2 from the germline V gene are SNHLY and FYNNEI. The CDR3 spells CASSERTGNTIYF. The CDR3 DNA reads as TGTGCCAGCAGTGAGAGGACTGGAAACACCATATATTTT.

The chain uses TRBV19 and TRBJ1-5; the match to TRBD1 covers 9 bases. The junction had 3 bases not matched to a gene; V was cut back by 3 bases and J by 3 bases. CDR1 is LNHDA, CDR2 SQIVND, per germline (reference sequence). This CDR3 spans 15 amino acids. The DNA for the CDR3 is TGTGCCAGTAGTATGCGGACAGGGGACAATCAGCCCCAGCATTTT. Its translation: CASSMRTGDNQPQHF.

The V gene is TRBV4-1, the J gene TRBJ1-2; D gene uncertain. This CDR3 region has 16 residues. The germline V gene has CDR1 MGHRA and CDR2 YSYEKL. The germline V and J ends were trimmed by 4 bases and 2 bases, with 17 bases remaining between them. CDR3 sequence reads: CASSLSPDNLNYGYTF. As DNA, the CDR3 is TGCGCCAGCAGCCTCAGTCCCGACAACCTCAACTATGGCTACACCTTC.

Worth noting for this clone: One junction end disagrees with the germline gene, perhaps due to a read error. The genes are TRBV7-7 and TRBJ2-5, with D perhaps matching TRBD2 (5 bases). This CDR3 has 13 residues. Germline V gene sequence: CDR1 SSHAT, CDR2 FNYEAQ (reference sequence). The CDR3 DNA follows: TGTGCTAGCAGCCGAGGGCCCCAAGAGACCCAGTACTTC. It is translated as CASSRGPQETQYF.

The rearrangement joins TRBV11-2 to TRBJ2-7; 8 positions agree with TRBD1. This CDR3 has 13 residues. Trimming took 6 bases from V and 4 from J; bases not matched to a gene: 5. CDR1 is SGHAT, CDR2 FQNNGV, per germline. Written as DNA, the CDR3 is TGTGCCAGCAGTACGGACAGGGAGTACGAGCAGTACTTC. Translated: CASSTDREYEQYF.

This rearrangement joins TRBV27 to TRBJ2-3, with TRBD1 identical over 8 bases. Germline CDR1 MNHEY, CDR2 SMNVEV (reference sequence). With V trimmed by 6 bases and J by 1 base, 0 bases remained unmatched. The CDR3 has 13 amino acids. CDR3 DNA sequence: TGTGCCAGCAGGGACAGGGGCACAGATACGCAGTATTTT. Translated: CASRDRGTDTQYF.

This clone has only one observation. V and J are TRBV18 and TRBJ1-1; no clear D gene. Trimming stripped 1 base from V and 1 base from J, with 4 bases between. The CDR3 runs to 13 residues. Germline CDR1 is KGHSH and CDR2 is LQKENI. The CDR3 sequence: CASSPLGNTEAFF. CDR3 sequence (DNA): TGTGCCAGCTCACCACTCGGGAACACTGAAGCTTTCTTT.

The gene calls are TRBV10-3 and TRBJ2-1; 12 bases align to TRBD2. Losses at the gene ends were 4 bases for V and 8 bases for J; bases not matched to a gene: 9. Germline values: CDR1 ENHRY, CDR2 SYGVKD. The CDR3 consists of 16 residues. The CDR3 DNA reads TGTGCCATCAGTGGGACTAGCGGGGCGGGACAGGATGAGCAGTTCTTC. Residues: CAISGTSGAGQDEQFF.

V gene TRBV7-8 combines with J gene TRBJ2-1, with D maybe TRBD2 (6 bases). The CDR3 covers 16 residues. The V end lost 7 bases, the J end lost 0 bases, and 16 bases lay between the germline ends. In germline, CDR1 is SGHVS, CDR2 FQNEAQ. CDR3 nucleotides: TGTGCCAGCACCCCCGGGACTGCTGGCTCCTACAATGAGCAGTTCTTC. The encoded protein is CASTPGTAGSYNEQFF.

This chain links TRBV19 with TRBJ1-5, with D possibly matching TRBD1 (6 bases). The CDR3 sequence is 18 residues long. Looked up from germline, CDR1 is LNHDA and CDR2 is SQIVND (reference sequence). Trimming shortened V by 8 bases and J by 0 bases, and 23 bases separated the two germline ends. DNA for the CDR3: TGTGCCAGTTCCGGGACACCTGAACTGGGGTATAGCAATCAGCCCCAGCATTTT. Translation: CASSGTPELGYSNQPQHF.

CDR3: CASSLTANTEAFF. The CDR3 DNA follows: TGTGCCAGCAGCTTGACAGCTAACACTGAAGCTTTCTTT. This chain uses TRBV6-5 with TRBJ1-1; D is possibly TRBD1 (5 bases). The CDR3 consists of 13 residues. Germline-derived CDR1 and CDR2 are MNHEY and SVGAGI. Trimming took 6 bases from V and 2 from J, leaving 10 bases between them.

The chain combines TRBV10-2 with TRBJ2-2; D might be TRBD2 (6 bases). Trimming removed 6 bases at V and 3 bases at J, with 11 bases between. Germline V gene sequence: CDR1 WSHSY, CDR2 SAAADI. The CDR3 extends over 14 amino acids. In DNA, the CDR3 is TGCGCCAGCAGCTTGCGGGGTTACACCGGGGAGCTGTTTTTT. It specifies CASSLRGYTGELFF.

CDR3 in DNA: TGTGCTAGTGGTTCCGTTTTGGAGACGATTAGCAATCAGCCCCAGCATTTT. It translates to CASGSVLETISNQPQHF. The rearrangement uses TRBV12-5 and TRBJ1-5, with D hard to call. CDR3 length: 17 residues. V was clipped by 4 bases and J by 0 bases, with 16 bases between them. Germline V gene data show CDR1 as LGHNT and CDR2 as FRNRAP.

The rearrangement uses TRBV27 and TRBJ2-7, with TRBD1 as a possible D gene (5 bases). In germline, CDR1 is MNHEY, CDR2 SMNVEV (reference sequence). The V and J ends lost 7 bases and 2 bases respectively, with 21 bases between them. The CDR3 has 16 amino acids. The CDR3 spells CASINDPTEKPYEQYF. The CDR3 DNA reads TGTGCCAGCATCAACGATCCGACAGAGAAGCCCTACGAGCAGTACTTC.